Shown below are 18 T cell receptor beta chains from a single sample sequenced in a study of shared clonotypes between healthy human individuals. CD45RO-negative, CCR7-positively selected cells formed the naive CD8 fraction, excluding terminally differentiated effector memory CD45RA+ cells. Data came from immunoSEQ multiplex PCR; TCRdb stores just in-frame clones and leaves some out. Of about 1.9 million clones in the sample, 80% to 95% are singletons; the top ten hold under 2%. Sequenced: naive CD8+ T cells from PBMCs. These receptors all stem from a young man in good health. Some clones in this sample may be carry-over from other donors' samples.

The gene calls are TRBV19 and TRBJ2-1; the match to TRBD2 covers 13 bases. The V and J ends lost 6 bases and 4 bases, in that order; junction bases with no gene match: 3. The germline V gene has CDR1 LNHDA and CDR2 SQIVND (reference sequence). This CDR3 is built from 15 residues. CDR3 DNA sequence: TGTGCCAGTAGCCAACTAGCGGGAGGGTACAATGAGCAGTTCTTC. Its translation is CASSQLAGGYNEQFF.

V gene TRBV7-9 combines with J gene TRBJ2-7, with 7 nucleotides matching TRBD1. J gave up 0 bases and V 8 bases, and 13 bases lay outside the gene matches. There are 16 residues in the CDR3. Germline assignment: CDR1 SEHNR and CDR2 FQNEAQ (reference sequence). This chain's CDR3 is CASGSWTGPISYEQYF. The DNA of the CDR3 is TGTGCCAGCGGGTCGTGGACAGGCCCCATCTCCTACGAGCAGTACTTC.

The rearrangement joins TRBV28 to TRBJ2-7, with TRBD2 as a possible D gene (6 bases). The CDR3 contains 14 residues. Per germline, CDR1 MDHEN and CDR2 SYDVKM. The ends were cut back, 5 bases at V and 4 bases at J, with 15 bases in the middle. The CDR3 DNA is TGTGCCAGCAGTCATTCCGCGACTAGATACGAGCAGTACTTC. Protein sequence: CASSHSATRYEQYF.

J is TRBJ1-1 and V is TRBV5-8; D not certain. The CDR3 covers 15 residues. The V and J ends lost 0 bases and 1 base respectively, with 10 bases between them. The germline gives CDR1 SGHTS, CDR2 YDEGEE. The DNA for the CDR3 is TGTGCCAGCAGCTTGGCGGGCAGGACGAACACTGAAGCTTTCTTT. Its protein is CASSLAGRTNTEAFF.

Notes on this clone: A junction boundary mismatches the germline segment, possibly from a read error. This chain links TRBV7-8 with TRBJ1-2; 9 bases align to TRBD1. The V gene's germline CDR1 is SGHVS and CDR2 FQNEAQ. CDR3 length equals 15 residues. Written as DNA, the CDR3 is TGTGCCAGCAGTTTAGATGGACAGGGGTCCTATGGCTACACCTTC. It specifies CASSLDGQGSYGYTF. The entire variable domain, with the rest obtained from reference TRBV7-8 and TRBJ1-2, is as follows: GAGVSQSPRYKVAKRGQDVALRCDPISGHVSLFWYQQALGQGPEFLTYFQNEAQLDKSGLPSDRFFAERPEGSVSTLKIQRTQQEDSAVYLCASSLDGQGSYGYTFGSGTRLTVV.

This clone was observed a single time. The CDR3 nucleotides read TGCAGCGTTCTAAAGGGGGGAACCTACGAGCAGTACTTC. Translated: CSVLKGGTYEQYF. V usage is TRBV29-1 and J usage is TRBJ2-7; D possibly uses TRBD1 or TRBD2 (6 bases each). This CDR3 region has 13 residues. V gave up 5 bases and J gave up 2 bases, with 13 bases separating them. Germline V lookup: CDR1 SQVTM, CDR2 ANQGSEA.

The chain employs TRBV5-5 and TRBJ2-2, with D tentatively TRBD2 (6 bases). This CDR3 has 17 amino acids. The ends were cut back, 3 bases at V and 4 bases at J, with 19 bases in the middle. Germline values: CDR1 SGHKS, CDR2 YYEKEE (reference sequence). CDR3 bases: TGTGCCAGCAGCTCAAGGGCGGGGAGGATTCGCACCGGGGAGCTGTTTTTT. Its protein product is CASSSRAGRIRTGELFF.

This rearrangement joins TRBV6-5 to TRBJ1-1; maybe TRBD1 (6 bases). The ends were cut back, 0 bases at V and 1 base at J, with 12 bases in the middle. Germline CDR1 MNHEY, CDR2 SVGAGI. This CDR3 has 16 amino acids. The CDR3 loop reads CASSYSRGARNTEAFF. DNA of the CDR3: TGTGCCAGCAGTTACTCGCGGGGGGCTAGGAACACTGAAGCTTTCTTT.

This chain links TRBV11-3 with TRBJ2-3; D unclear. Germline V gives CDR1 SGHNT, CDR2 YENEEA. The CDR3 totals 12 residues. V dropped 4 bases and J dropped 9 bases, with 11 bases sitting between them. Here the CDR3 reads CASSSLSCTQYF. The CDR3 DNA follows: TGTGCCAGCAGCTCTCTTTCCTGCACGCAGTATTTT.

CDR3 in DNA: TGTGCCAGCAGTTATGGGAGGGCGGCCGGGGAGCTGTTTTTT. It specifies CASSYGRAAGELFF. This chain links TRBV6-5 with TRBJ2-2; TRBD2 matches at 7 bases. The germline CDR1 and CDR2 sequences are MNHEY and SVGAGI. Unmatched junction bases numbered 4, after V lost 3 bases and J lost 6 bases. This CDR3 has 14 residues.

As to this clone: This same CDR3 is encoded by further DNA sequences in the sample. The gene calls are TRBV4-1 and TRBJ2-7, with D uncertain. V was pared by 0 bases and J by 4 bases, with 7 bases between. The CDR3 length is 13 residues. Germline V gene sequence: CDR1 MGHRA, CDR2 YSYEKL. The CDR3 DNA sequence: TGCGCCAGCAGCCAAGACAGAGTATACGAGCAGTACTTC. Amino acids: CASSQDRVYEQYF.

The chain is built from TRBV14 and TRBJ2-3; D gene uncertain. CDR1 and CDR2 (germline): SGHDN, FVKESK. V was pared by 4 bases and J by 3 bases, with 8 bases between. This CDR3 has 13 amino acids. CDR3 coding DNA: TGTGCCAGCAGCCCCAGCCAGACAGATACGCAGTATTTT. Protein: CASSPSQTDTQYF.

The CDR3 nucleotides read TGTGCCAGCACCCCGACCCGGGGAACGCAAGAGACCCAGTACTTC. Its protein product is CASTPTRGTQETQYF. V and J are TRBV28 and TRBJ2-5, with a tentative D call TRBD2 (5 bases). The CDR3 length is 15 residues. CDR1 and CDR2 (germline): MDHEN, SYDVKM. Between the trimmed V and J ends, which lost 7 bases and 2 bases, there was a span of 17 bases. Supplemented by reference TRBV28 and TRBJ2-5, the full variable domain reads DVKVTQSSRYLVKRTGEKVFLECVQDMDHENMFWYRQDPGLGLRLIYFSYDVKMKEKGDIPEGYSVSREKKERFSLILESASTNQTSMYLCASTPTRGTQETQYFGPGTRLLVL.

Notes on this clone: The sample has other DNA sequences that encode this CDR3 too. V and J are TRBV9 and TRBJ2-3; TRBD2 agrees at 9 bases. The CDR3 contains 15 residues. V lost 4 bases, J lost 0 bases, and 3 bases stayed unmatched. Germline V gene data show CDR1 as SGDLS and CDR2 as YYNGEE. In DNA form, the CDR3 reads TGTGCCAGCAGCCCTAGCGGGGCCAGCACAGATACGCAGTATTTT. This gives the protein CASSPSGASTDTQYF.

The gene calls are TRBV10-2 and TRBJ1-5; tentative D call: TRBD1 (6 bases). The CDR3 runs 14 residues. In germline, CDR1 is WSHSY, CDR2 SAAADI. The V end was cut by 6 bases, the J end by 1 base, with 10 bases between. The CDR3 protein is CASRPGHSNQPQHF. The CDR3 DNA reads TGCGCCAGCAGACCGGGACACAGCAATCAGCCCCAGCATTTT.

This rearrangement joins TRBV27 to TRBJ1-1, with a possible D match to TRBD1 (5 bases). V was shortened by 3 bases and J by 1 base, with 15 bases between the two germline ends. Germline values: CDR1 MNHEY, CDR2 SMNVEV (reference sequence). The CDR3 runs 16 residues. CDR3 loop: CASSFHLDSRNTEAFF. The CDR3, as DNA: TGTGCCAGCAGTTTCCACCTCGACAGCAGGAACACTGAAGCTTTCTTT.

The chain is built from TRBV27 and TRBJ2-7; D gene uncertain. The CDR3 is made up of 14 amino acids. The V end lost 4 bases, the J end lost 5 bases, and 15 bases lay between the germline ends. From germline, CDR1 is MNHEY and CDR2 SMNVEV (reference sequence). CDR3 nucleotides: TGTGCCAGCAGTTCTCCCTTTCTATTGAACGAGCAGTACTTC. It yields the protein CASSSPFLLNEQYF.

CDR3 sequence reads: CASSPQLAGLHEQYF. The CDR3 nucleotides are TGTGCCAGCAGCCCCCAACTAGCGGGACTGCACGAGCAGTACTTC. J is TRBJ2-7 and V is TRBV7-9, with 10 bases matching TRBD2. Germline-derived CDR1 and CDR2 are SEHNR and FQNEAQ (reference sequence). The CDR3 length is 15 residues. V was clipped by 5 bases and J by 5 bases; unmatched bases: 9.